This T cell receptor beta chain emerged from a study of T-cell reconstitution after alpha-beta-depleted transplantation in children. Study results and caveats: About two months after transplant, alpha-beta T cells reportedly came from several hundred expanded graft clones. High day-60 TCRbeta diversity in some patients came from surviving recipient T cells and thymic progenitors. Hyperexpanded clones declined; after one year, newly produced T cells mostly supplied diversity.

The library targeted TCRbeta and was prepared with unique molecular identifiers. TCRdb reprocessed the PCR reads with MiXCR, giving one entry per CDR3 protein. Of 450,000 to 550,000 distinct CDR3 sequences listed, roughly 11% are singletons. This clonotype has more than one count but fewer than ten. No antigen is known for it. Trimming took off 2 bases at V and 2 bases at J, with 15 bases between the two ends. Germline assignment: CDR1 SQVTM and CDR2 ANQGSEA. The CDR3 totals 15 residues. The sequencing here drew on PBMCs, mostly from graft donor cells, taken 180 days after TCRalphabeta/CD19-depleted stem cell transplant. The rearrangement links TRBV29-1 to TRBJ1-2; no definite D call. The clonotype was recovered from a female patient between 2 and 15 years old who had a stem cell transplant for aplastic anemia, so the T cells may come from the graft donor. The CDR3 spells CSVESSYLTNYGYTF. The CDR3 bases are TGCAGCGTTGAATCCAGCTACTTAACCAACTATGGCTACACCTTC.